These 9 T cell receptor beta chains were all obtained from the same sample, sequenced in a study of cytomegalovirus exposure and HLA in healthy donors. PCR employed 60 Vbeta and 13 Jbeta primers. TCRdb keeps only in-frame clones here, not all; method: immunoSEQ multiplex PCR. The sample lists fewer than 150,000 clones, approximately 62% occurring once. The sequenced material came from PBMCs. All receptors come from a human donor in good health.

The chain combines TRBV19 with TRBJ2-5; 8 nucleotides line up with TRBD2. CDR1 and CDR2 (germline): LNHDA, SQIVND (reference sequence). Unmatched junction bases numbered 7, after V lost 3 bases and J lost 4 bases. The CDR3 spans 15 residues. The CDR3, as DNA: TGTGCCAGTAGTATGAGGCTAGCGGGCTTAGAGACCCAGTACTTC. This translates into CASSMRLAGLETQYF. Together with reference TRBV19 and TRBJ2-5, the CDR3 gives the full variable domain: DGGITQSPKYLFRKEGQNVTLSCEQNLNHDAMYWYRQDPGQGLRLIYYSQIVNDFQKGDIAEGYSVSREKKESFPLTVTSAQKNPTAFYLCASSMRLAGLETQYFGPGTRLLVL.

The V gene is TRBV28, the J gene TRBJ2-1; D is perhaps TRBD2 (5 bases). Germline lookup yields CDR1 MDHEN and CDR2 SYDVKM. The CDR3 consists of 18 residues. V gave up 5 bases and J gave up 0 bases, with 20 bases separating them. The CDR3 bases are TGTGCCAGCAGTCCCAGCCTCGGTGGAGCGGACTCCTACAATGAGCAGTTCTTC. This sequence encodes CASSPSLGGADSYNEQFF.

CDR3 sequence (DNA): TGTGCCAGCAGCTTAGCCCCTAGCGGACGAACAGATACGCAGTATTTT. This gives the protein CASSLAPSGRTDTQYF. The V call is TRBV7-9, the J call TRBJ2-3, with 7 bases matching TRBD2. In germline, CDR1 is SEHNR, CDR2 FQNEAQ (reference sequence). This CDR3 comprises 16 residues. J was trimmed by 3 bases and V by 0 bases; bases with no gene match: 6.

This clone was observed a handful of times. The chain employs TRBV2 and TRBJ1-5, with 7 bases matching TRBD1. The V gene end was trimmed by 7 bases and the J gene end by 7 bases; junction bases not matched to a gene: 10. Germline V gene data show CDR1 as SNHLY and CDR2 as FYNNEI. The CDR3 is 14 amino acids. The chain's CDR3 is CASTNDRDEQPQHF. The CDR3 nucleotides read TGTGCCAGCACCAACGACAGGGACGAACAGCCCCAGCATTTT. The complete variable domain, with remaining parts taken from reference TRBV2 and TRBJ1-5, reads EPEVTQTPSHQVTQMGQEVILRCVPISNHLYFYWYRQILGQKVEFLVSFYNNEISEKSEIFDDQFSVERPDGSNFTLKIRSTKLEDSAMYFCASTNDRDEQPQHFGDGTRLSIL.

A remark on this clone: This same CDR3 is encoded by further DNA sequences in the sample. This rearrangement joins TRBV19 to TRBJ1-5; TRBD1 might be the D (6 bases). This CDR3 has 14 residues. Germline CDR1 is LNHDA and CDR2 is SQIVND (reference sequence). With 3 bases removed from V and 4 bases from J, the gap between germline ends came to 10 bases. CDR3 loop: CASSIRGSNQPQHF. Written as DNA, the CDR3 is TGTGCCAGTAGTATCAGGGGATCGAATCAGCCCCAGCATTTT.

There are a few counts of this clone. The chain couples TRBV5-4 to TRBJ2-7; TRBD2 aligns across 10 bases. This CDR3 region has 15 residues. Unmatched junction bases numbered 4, after V lost 4 bases and J lost 0 bases. Germline CDR1 reads SGHNT; CDR2 reads YYREEE (reference sequence). For the CDR3, the DNA is TGTGCCAGCAGCCCAAGGACTAGCGGCTCCTACGAGCAGTACTTC. Residues: CASSPRTSGSYEQYF.

The rearrangement uses TRBV11-2 and TRBJ2-2; 7 nucleotides agree with TRBD2. Germline CDR1 is SGHAT and CDR2 is FQNNGV. With 3 bases clipped from V and 8 bases from J, the junction kept 12 bases outside the gene matches. CDR3 length: 16 amino acids. CDR3 residues: CASSLGGSRADGELFF. For the CDR3, the DNA is TGTGCCAGCAGCTTGGGGGGGTCCAGGGCGGATGGGGAGCTGTTTTTT.

V is TRBV28 and J is TRBJ2-2; D possibly corresponds to TRBD2 (5 bases). V gave up 8 bases and J gave up 5 bases, with 15 bases separating them. In germline, CDR1 is MDHEN, CDR2 SYDVKM. CDR3 size: 14 residues. CDR3 sequence (DNA): TGTGCCAGCGGATGGACTGCTGGGACCGGGGAGCTGTTTTTT. As protein: CASGWTAGTGELFF.

V gene TRBV10-3 combines with J gene TRBJ2-7; 9 bases fit TRBD1. CDR1 ENHRY and CDR2 SYGVKD come from the germline V gene. V was pared by 3 bases and J by 6 bases, with 9 bases of the junction left unmatched. There are 15 residues in the CDR3. The CDR3 is CAISDSDRGGSEQYF. Written as DNA, the CDR3 is TGTGCCATCAGTGATTCGGACAGGGGAGGAAGCGAGCAGTACTTC.